These 20 T cell receptor beta chains originate from one sample sequenced in a study of shared T cell receptors in the human thymus. The repertoire was sequenced with immunoSEQ multiplex PCR; TCRdb's copy has only in-frame clones and lacks some. This table holds 650,000 to 950,000 clones, roughly 88% found once. These data also featured in a second study, about human thymus T cells.

The sequenced sample consisted of thymocytes. Receptors originate from a girl less than two years old with a congenital heart defect.

Only a few counts were recorded for this clone. The CDR3 sequence: CASSLSGTSGGANYEQYF. Here the CDR3 DNA reads TGCGCCAGCAGCTTATCGGGGACTAGCGGGGGGGCTAACTACGAGCAGTACTTC. The chain combines TRBV4-3 with TRBJ2-7; 16 bases fit TRBD2. Germline CDR1 and CDR2: LGHNA and YSLEER. This CDR3 comprises 18 residues. With V trimmed by 5 bases and J by 3 bases, 10 bases remained unmatched.

This clone has only a few counts. The chain employs TRBV5-4 and TRBJ1-1; D gene ambiguous. The ends were cut back, 4 bases at V and 8 bases at J, with 9 bases in the middle. In germline, CDR1 is SGHNT, CDR2 YYREEE (reference sequence). The CDR3 is 11 amino acids. The CDR3 loop is CASSGRYEAFF. The CDR3 DNA is TGTGCCAGCAGCGGTAGATACGAAGCTTTCTTT.

The rearrangement links TRBV6-6 to TRBJ1-1, with TRBD1 matching over 7 bases. V lost 0 bases, J lost 1 base, and 2 bases stayed unmatched. The CDR3 covers 15 residues. CDR1 and CDR2 from the germline V gene are MNHNY and SVGAGI (reference sequence). In nucleotides, the CDR3 is TGTGCCAGCAGTTACTCGAGGGGGCCGAACACTGAAGCTTTCTTT. Its translation is CASSYSRGPNTEAFF.

The CDR3 protein is CASSEGTGRHYGYTF. DNA for the CDR3: TGTGCCAGCAGCGAGGGAACAGGGAGACACTATGGCTACACCTTC. The chain carries TRBV13 and TRBJ1-2; perhaps TRBD1 as D (6 bases). The germline V gene has CDR1 PRHDT and CDR2 FYEKMQ (reference sequence). CDR3 size: 15 residues. V lost 5 bases and J lost 3, with 16 bases in between.

In DNA form, the CDR3 reads TGCGCCAGCAGCTGTCACTCTTACCGGGACAGGGGGACCTACGAGCAGTACTTC. It yields the protein CASSCHSYRDRGTYEQYF. The chain joins TRBV5-1 to TRBJ2-5; TRBD1 matches at 11 bases. The J call is doubtful: the DNA matches TRBJ2-7 better. This CDR3 is built from 18 residues. CDR1 is SGHRS, CDR2 YFSETQ, per germline.

This clone was counted a few times. The rearrangement links TRBV28 to TRBJ1-2, with TRBD1 matching 9 bases. The CDR3 contains 16 residues. V was pared by 3 bases and J by 4 bases, with 9 bases of the junction left unmatched. The V gene's germline CDR1 is MDHEN and CDR2 SYDVKM. For the CDR3, the DNA is TGTGCCAGCAGTTTCCCCGCGTGGGACAGGGCCTATGGCTACACCTTC. The encoded protein is CASSFPAWDRAYGYTF.

The chain uses TRBV5-1 and TRBJ1-1; weak D call: TRBD1 (6 bases). This CDR3 has 20 amino acids. The germline V gene encodes CDR1 SGHRS and CDR2 YFSETQ. Trimming pared 1 base from V and 0 bases from J, leaving 25 bases between. CDR3 coding DNA: TGCGCCAGCAGCTTGCACGGGACATGGCGGAACTCGGTGATGAACACTGAAGCTTTCTTT. Encoded protein: CASSLHGTWRNSVMNTEAFF.

This chain connects TRBV7-9 to TRBJ1-1, with no clear D. CDR3 length: 17 residues. The germline V gene has CDR1 SEHNR and CDR2 FQNEAQ (reference sequence). V was clipped by 10 bases and J by 6 bases, with 30 bases between them. The CDR3, as DNA: TGTGCCACCACCCATCCTACAGAGACCACGAACTTGGCTGAAGCTTTCTTT. Residues: CATTHPTETTNLAEAFF.

V is TRBV2 and J is TRBJ2-7; D might be TRBD2 (6 bases). The CDR3 is 15 residues long. Germline V gene lookup returns CDR1 SNHLY and CDR2 FYNNEI. Between the trimmed V and J ends, which lost 0 bases and 4 bases, there was a span of 13 bases. CDR3 region: CASSEARGLLYEQYF. CDR3 nucleotides: TGTGCCAGCAGTGAAGCGCGTGGACTATTGTACGAGCAGTACTTC.

The genes are TRBV7-6 and TRBJ2-7; TRBD2 matches 10 bases. This CDR3 is built from 14 residues. J lost 3 bases, V lost 5 bases, and 4 bases had no gene match. CDR1 is SGHVS and CDR2 is FNYEAQ in the germline V gene. DNA for the CDR3: TGTGCCAGCAGCGGGAGCGGGGGGGACTACGAGCAGTACTTC. As protein: CASSGSGGDYEQYF.

The chain combines TRBV10-3 with TRBJ2-3; D might be TRBD1 (6 bases). CDR1 ENHRY and CDR2 SYGVKD come from the germline V gene. The CDR3 loop spans 14 amino acids. V gave up 6 bases and J gave up 3 bases, with 13 bases separating them. The CDR3 is CAISGRTGTDTQYF. In DNA form, the CDR3 reads TGTGCCATCAGCGGTCGAACAGGGACAGATACGCAGTATTTT.

About this clone: One end of the junction varies from germline; a read error may be responsible. The chain combines TRBV5-4 with TRBJ1-6, with TRBD1 matching over 10 bases. CDR1 is SGHNT, CDR2 YYREEE, per germline (reference sequence). The CDR3 totals 19 residues. The CDR3 is CASSLGGTGEGVWNLPLHF. Written as DNA, the CDR3 is TGTGCCAGCAGCTTGGGGGGGACAGGGGAGGGGGTATGGAATTTACCCCTCCACTTT.

The chain joins TRBV25-1 to TRBJ1-3; D is uncertain. CDR3 size: 16 residues. V was clipped by 0 bases and J by 0 bases, with 9 bases between them. Germline loops: CDR1 MGHDK, CDR2 SYGVNS. The CDR3 nucleotides read TGTGCCAGCAGTGAATATACAGCAGGCTCTGGAAACACCATATATTTT. It translates to CASSEYTAGSGNTIYF.

The rearrangement links TRBV4-2 to TRBJ2-5, with 10 nucleotides matching TRBD2. Per the germline V gene, CDR1 is LGHNA and CDR2 is YNFKEQ. The CDR3 totals 18 residues. Unmatched junction bases numbered 12, after V lost 0 bases and J lost 5 bases. CDR3 protein: CASSQEGGLSGGAETQYF. CDR3 in DNA: TGTGCCAGCAGCCAAGAAGGAGGCCTAAGCGGGGGGGCGGAGACCCAGTACTTC.

In DNA, the CDR3 is TGTGCCAGTACCCCTGGGCCGACAGGGGGCGCGGGGAGCACTGAAGCTTTCTTT. Encoded protein: CASTPGPTGGAGSTEAFF. The chain combines TRBV19 with TRBJ1-1; 10 bases align to TRBD1. V lost 7 bases, J lost 4 bases, and 18 bases stayed unmatched. This CDR3 comprises 18 residues. Germline-derived CDR1 and CDR2 are LNHDA and SQIVND (reference sequence).

The rearrangement uses TRBV5-6 and TRBJ2-3; TRBD2 is a possible D gene (7 bases). The CDR3 consists of 17 residues. Germline CDR1 SGHDT, CDR2 YYEEEE. Deletions cut 4 bases from V and 4 bases from J, with 22 bases between. The CDR3 DNA reads as TGTGCCAGCAGCACTGATTCTTGGGGGGGCGGGCCAGATACGCAGTATTTT. This sequence encodes CASSTDSWGGGPDTQYF.

The rearrangement links TRBV5-6 to TRBJ2-7, with D perhaps matching TRBD1 (8 bases). The CDR3 spans 17 residues. Germline V gene lookup returns CDR1 SGHDT and CDR2 YYEEEE. The ends were cut back, 3 bases at V and 5 bases at J, with 24 bases in the middle. The CDR3 DNA follows: TGTGCCAGCAGCTGTGGGGGGGGTCCCAGGGGACAGGACGAGCAGTACTTC. Translation gives CASSCGGGPRGQDEQYF.

The V gene is TRBV9, the J gene TRBJ1-1; unclear D gene. Trimming removed 4 bases from V and 0 bases from J, with 19 bases in between. Per germline, CDR1 SGDLS and CDR2 YYNGEE. The CDR3 contains 17 residues. The CDR3 DNA reads TGTGCCAGCAGCCCCGGGGAGGGTCCTGGGTTGAACACTGAAGCTTTCTTT. It specifies CASSPGEGPGLNTEAFF.

This sequence joins TRBV9 and TRBJ1-3; TRBD1 matches 7 bases. Germline assignment: CDR1 SGDLS and CDR2 YYNGEE. This CDR3 region has 16 residues. V lost 3 bases and J lost 2; bases outside the gene matches: 8. CDR3 residues: CASSGDREVAGNTIYF. The CDR3 DNA follows: TGTGCCAGCAGCGGCGACAGGGAAGTTGCTGGAAACACCATATATTTT.

The chain joins TRBV27 to TRBJ2-1, with D perhaps matching TRBD1 (6 bases). The CDR3 spans 14 residues. Germline V gives CDR1 MNHEY, CDR2 SMNVEV (reference sequence). The ends were cut back, 1 base at V and 5 bases at J, with 9 bases in the middle. In DNA form, the CDR3 reads TGTGCCAGCAGTTTATTCGCAGGGGACAATGAGCAGTTCTTC. Translation: CASSLFAGDNEQFF.